Following are 10 T cell receptor beta chains from one sample sequenced in a study of blood T cell repertoires in COVID-19. The data were produced by immunoSEQ multiplex PCR, yet TCRdb's version contains in-frame clones alone and is incomplete. The data show 25,000 to 30,000 clones, 85% to 95% seen once. Source material: peripheral blood. The source is a woman in her 70s with COVID-19, enrolled during active disease.

This clone was observed a handful of times. The chain carries TRBV7-6 and TRBJ2-2; 8 bases are a match to TRBD1. The germline gives CDR1 SGHVS, CDR2 FNYEAQ. V trimming: 5 bases; J trimming: 4 bases; junction bases outside the gene matches: 6. CDR3 length: 15 residues. The CDR3 here is CASSQQQGGTGELFF. The CDR3 DNA sequence: TGTGCCAGCAGCCAACAACAGGGGGGCACCGGGGAGCTGTTTTTT.

This chain links TRBV2 with TRBJ1-5; D call uncertain. Trimming removed 1 base at V and 0 bases at J, with 7 bases between. The CDR3 runs to 15 residues. Germline CDR1 SNHLY, CDR2 FYNNEI. DNA for the CDR3: TGTGCCAGCAGTGAAGTCCTAAATAGCAATCAGCCCCAGCATTTT. Translated, it gives CASSEVLNSNQPQHF.

This chain connects TRBV6-5 to TRBJ2-7; a weak D match, TRBD1 (5 bases). CDR1 is MNHEY and CDR2 is SVGAGI in the germline V gene. The CDR3 is 14 residues long. The V end lost 0 bases, the J end lost 3 bases, and 9 bases lay between the germline ends. CDR3 DNA sequence: TGTGCCAGCAGTTACTCGGGGCAGGGCTACGAGCAGTACTTC. Translation gives CASSYSGQGYEQYF.

This chain connects TRBV30 to TRBJ1-3, with 8 nucleotides matching TRBD1. This CDR3 has 21 amino acids. V gave up 2 bases and J gave up 0 bases; unmatched junction bases: 21. CDR1 is GTSNPN and CDR2 is SVGIG in the germline V gene (reference sequence). CDR3 loop: CAWSPTTASRQGTYSGNTIYF. DNA of the CDR3: TGTGCCTGGAGTCCAACGACCGCATCGCGACAGGGGACTTACTCTGGAAACACCATATATTTT.

CDR3 sequence reads: CASSVGGNYNEQFF. DNA for the CDR3: TGTGCCAGCAGCGTAGGCGGAAACTACAATGAGCAGTTCTTC. V and J are TRBV9 and TRBJ2-1; D gene unclear. This CDR3 region has 14 residues. Germline CDR1 reads SGDLS; CDR2 reads YYNGEE. Trimming cost V 0 bases and J 3 bases, with 7 bases left between them.

The chain has TRBV30 and TRBJ1-2; TRBD1 matches at 7 bases. Per the germline V gene, CDR1 is GTSNPN and CDR2 is SVGIG (reference sequence). With V trimmed by 8 bases and J by 2 bases, 8 bases remained unmatched. The CDR3 extends over 13 amino acids. CDR3 in amino acids: CAGSGGTNYGYTF. In DNA form, the CDR3 reads TGTGCCGGATCAGGGGGGACCAACTATGGCTACACCTTC.

This chain connects TRBV27 to TRBJ2-7, with TRBD2 as a possible D gene (5 bases). V lost 4 bases, J lost 4 bases, and 17 bases lay in between. The CDR3 is made up of 15 amino acids. The V gene's germline CDR1 is MNHEY and CDR2 SMNVEV (reference sequence). The CDR3 DNA reads as TGTGCCAGCAGTTCTCGGACCCGAGCGGAGTACGAGCAGTACTTC. It encodes CASSSRTRAEYEQYF.

The chain uses TRBV6-2 or TRBV6-3 and TRBJ1-5, with a weak D call TRBD1 (6 bases). The length of the CDR3 is 17 residues. The germline CDR1 and CDR2 sequences are MNHEY and SVGEGT. V was pared by 0 bases and J by 0 bases, with 12 bases between. The CDR3 loop is CASSYSSGGYSNQPQHF. The CDR3 DNA follows: TGTGCCAGCAGTTACTCGAGCGGGGGCTATAGCAATCAGCCCCAGCATTTT.

The chain has TRBV7-2 and TRBJ1-4, with 8 nucleotides matching TRBD1. Losses at the gene ends were 5 bases for V and 6 bases for J; bases not matched to a gene: 11. Germline CDR1 is SGHTA and CDR2 is FQGNSA. The CDR3 has 16 amino acids. The CDR3, as DNA: TGTGCCAGCAGCCACTCGGACAGGGCGGATTATGAAAAACTGTTTTTT. Amino acid sequence: CASSHSDRADYEKLFF.

CDR3 loop: CASSPLAGAADTQYF. In DNA, the CDR3 is TGTGCCAGCAGCCCCCTTGCAGGGGCGGCGGATACGCAGTATTTT. V usage is TRBV7-2 and J usage is TRBJ2-3; tentatively, D is TRBD1 (6 bases). V was pared by 5 bases and J by 6 bases, with 18 bases between. CDR3 size: 15 residues. Per germline, CDR1 SGHTA and CDR2 FQGNSA.